The 20 T cell receptor beta chains listed next were all sequenced from one sample in a study of vaccination and CD4 T cells after COVID-19. The sample's treatment: approximately nine-day PBMC culture with coronavirus spike peptide pools or control peptides (ViraFEST assay). CD4+ T lymphocytes from the unexposed donor were collected before the COVID-19 pandemic (2011-2018). Their target antigens are unknown. Oncomine TCR Beta short-read sequencing was applied to DNA from cultured CD4+ T cells. TCRdb analysed the PCR reads with MiXCR anew, one entry per CDR3 protein. Found here are 5,500 to 7,500 distinct CDR3 sequences, roughly 50% of them singletons; the top ten hold approximately 31%. The specimen was CD4+ T cells from blood, cultured in vitro. The source is a human donor in good health.

The chain has TRBV2 and TRBJ2-5; 8 positions agree with TRBD2. From germline, CDR1 is SNHLY and CDR2 FYNNEI. Trimming cost V 6 bases and J 4 bases; bases outside gene matches: 10. The CDR3 is 15 residues long. CDR3 protein: CASRGSGSGSETQYF. The CDR3 nucleotides are TGTGCCAGCAGGGGGAGCGGGAGCGGTTCAGAGACCCAGTACTTC. Looking up the rest from reference TRBV2 and TRBJ2-5 gives the full variable domain: EPEVTQTPSHQVTQMGQEVILRCVPISNHLYFYWYRQILGQKVEFLVSFYNNEISEKSEIFDDQFSVERPDGSNFTLKIRSTKLEDSAMYFCASRGSGSGSETQYFGPGTRLLVL.

This chain links TRBV11-2 with TRBJ2-1, with D unresolved. V was cut by 1 base and J by 9 bases, with 10 bases left in between. Germline V gene lookup returns CDR1 SGHAT and CDR2 FQNNGV. The CDR3 contains 13 residues. The CDR3 loop reads CASSLGQVGEQFF. The DNA for the CDR3 is TGTGCCAGCAGCTTAGGCCAGGTCGGTGAGCAGTTCTTC.

The rearrangement uses TRBV6-1 and TRBJ1-1, with TRBD1 matching 10 bases. The CDR3 consists of 16 residues. V lost 6 bases and J lost 1; bases outside the gene matches: 8. Germline V CDR1 and CDR2: MNHNS, SASEGT. This CDR3 is CASSLRDRGKNTEAFF. DNA of the CDR3: TGTGCCAGCAGCCTCCGGGACAGGGGAAAGAACACTGAAGCTTTCTTT.

This chain uses TRBV5-4 with TRBJ1-2; 8 nucleotides line up with TRBD1. The CDR3 is 14 residues long. After removal of 2 bases from V and 4 bases from J, the junction contained 4 bases not matched to a gene. Looked up from germline, CDR1 is SGHNT and CDR2 is YYREEE (reference sequence). The CDR3 loop reads CASSFGDRIYGYTF. The CDR3 DNA follows: TGTGCCAGCAGCTTCGGGGACAGGATCTATGGCTACACCTTC. The full variable domain, in which reference TRBV5-4 and TRBJ1-2 provide the parts outside the CDR3, is ETGVTQSPTHLIKTRGQQVTLRCSSQSGHNTVSWYQQALGQGPQFIFQYYREEENGRGNFPPRFSGLQFPNYSSELNVNALELDDSALYLCASSFGDRIYGYTFGSGTRLTVV.

This clonotype was recorded a few times. This chain joins TRBV27 and TRBJ1-1; D unclear. Germline values: CDR1 MNHEY, CDR2 SMNVEV (reference sequence). This CDR3 is 17 amino acids long. Trimming shortened V by 3 bases and J by 1 base, and 18 bases separated the two germline ends. In DNA form, the CDR3 reads TGTGCCAGCAGTTTGGGCCCAGGAGGGCCTAAGAACACTGAAGCTTTCTTT. This sequence encodes CASSLGPGGPKNTEAFF.

The chain carries TRBV6-2 or TRBV6-3 and TRBJ1-2, with no clear D. The CDR3 has 11 amino acids. V lost 5 bases, J lost 6 bases, and 7 bases lay in between. Germline CDR1 reads MNHEY; CDR2 reads SVGEGT. The CDR3 loop is CASSMGNGYTF. In nucleotides, the CDR3 is TGTGCCAGCAGTATGGGGAATGGCTACACCTTC.

The CDR3 DNA follows: TGTGCCAGCAGTTACTCCGGGACAGGGGGAGGAGATCGTCCTTCACCCCTCCACTTT. Protein: CASSYSGTGGGDRPSPLHF. The V gene is TRBV6-5, the J gene TRBJ1-6; TRBD1 aligns across 11 bases. In germline, CDR1 is MNHEY, CDR2 SVGAGI. The length of the CDR3 is 19 residues. Trimming at V came to 0 bases and at J to 9 bases, leaving 13 bases not matched to a gene.

The V gene is TRBV20-1, the J gene TRBJ1-5; unclear D gene. V was shortened by 0 bases and J by 0 bases, with 9 bases between the two germline ends. There are 15 residues in the CDR3. CDR1 and CDR2 from the germline V gene are DFQATT and SNEGSKA (reference sequence). CDR3 sequence (DNA): TGCAGTGCTAGAGAAGCCCGGGGTAGCAATCAGCCCCAGCATTTT. This encodes CSAREARGSNQPQHF.

This chain links TRBV6-2 or TRBV6-3 with TRBJ1-2; no reliable D call. V was pared by 0 bases and J by 3 bases, with 8 bases between. Germline values: CDR1 MNHEY, CDR2 SVGEGT. This CDR3 spans 14 amino acids. In nucleotides, the CDR3 is TGTGCCAGCAGTTACTCCGACATGGACTATGGCTACACCTTC. This encodes CASSYSDMDYGYTF.

A few counts support this clonotype. The rearrangement joins TRBV21-1 to TRBJ1-2; the D call TRBD1 from the table was never checked on the DNA. TRBV21-1 is tagged as a pseudogene. The CDR3 consists of 10 residues. The CDR3 protein is CAWGARGYTF. DNA for the CDR3: TGTGCCTGGGGCGCGAGGGGCTACACCTTC.

This clonotype was seen a handful of times. This chain uses TRBV24-1 with TRBJ2-2, with D perhaps given as TRBD1 or TRBD2 (6 bases each). The CDR3 contains 14 residues. V was shortened by 3 bases and J by 5 bases, with 9 bases between the two germline ends. The germline V gene has CDR1 KGHDR and CDR2 SFDVKD. In DNA, the CDR3 is TGTGCCACCAGTGATAGGGGGGCGACCGGGGAGCTGTTTTTT. It encodes CATSDRGATGELFF.

The genes are TRBV28 and TRBJ1-3; D is undetermined. The V and J ends lost 3 bases and 5 bases respectively, with 14 bases between them. The CDR3 contains 15 residues. Germline values: CDR1 MDHEN, CDR2 SYDVKM. The CDR3 region has the DNA TGTGCCAGCAGTTTCGGTAGTCCCGGGCGAAACACCATATATTTT. Translating gives CASSFGSPGRNTIYF.

This clonotype was counted between two and nine times. The chain couples TRBV11-2 to TRBJ2-1, with 8 bases aligning to TRBD2. The trim removed 5 bases at V and 7 bases at J, leaving 13 bases unmatched. This CDR3 is 16 amino acids long. Germline lookup yields CDR1 SGHAT and CDR2 FQNNGV. CDR3 in amino acids: CASSALAGPLGNEQFF. In DNA, the CDR3 is TGTGCCAGCAGCGCGTTAGCGGGGCCCCTAGGGAATGAGCAGTTCTTC.

The V call is TRBV21-1, the J call TRBJ2-3; the table's D call, TRBD1, was not checked against the DNA. TRBV21-1 is recorded as a pseudogene. This CDR3 is 17 amino acids long. The CDR3, as DNA: TGTGCCAGCAGCCCCCTCAGGGGGACGGAGTTCACAGATACGCAGTATTTT. Translation gives CASSPLRGTEFTDTQYF.

This sequence joins TRBV19 and TRBJ2-3; 14 bases fit TRBD2. The germline CDR1 and CDR2 sequences are LNHDA and SQIVND (reference sequence). This CDR3 has 19 amino acids. V lost 6 bases, J lost 0 bases, and 11 bases stayed unmatched. The CDR3 here is CASSRTSGGPMRSTDTQYF. The CDR3 nucleotides are TGTGCCAGTAGCCGGACTAGCGGGGGGCCGATGCGAAGCACAGATACGCAGTATTTT.

The rearrangement links TRBV30 to TRBJ2-7, with a tentative D call TRBD1 (6 bases). Germline CDR1 GTSNPN, CDR2 SVGIG (reference sequence). Trimming took off 1 base at V and 2 bases at J, with 9 bases between the two ends. The CDR3 covers 13 residues. CDR3 sequence (DNA): TGTGCCTGGAGTGGGGACATGGCCTACGAGCAGTACTTC. Protein sequence: CAWSGDMAYEQYF.

This chain connects TRBV12-3 or TRBV12-4 to TRBJ1-2; D possibly corresponds to TRBD1 (5 bases). There are 15 residues in the CDR3. Deletions cut 5 bases from V and 4 bases from J, with 17 bases between. CDR3: CASSPQRQPSYGYTF. The CDR3 region has the DNA TGTGCCAGCAGTCCCCAACGACAGCCGAGCTATGGCTACACCTTC.

The rearrangement joins TRBV10-3 to TRBJ1-2; TRBD1 aligns across 11 bases. Germline assignment: CDR1 ENHRY and CDR2 SYGVKD. V shed 6 bases and J 4 bases; nucleotides not matched to a gene: 10. CDR3 length: 16 residues. The CDR3 bases are TGTGCCATCAGGCTTACCCGGACAGGGGGCGTCTATGGCTACACCTTC. It is translated as CAIRLTRTGGVYGYTF.

The chain recombines TRBV19 with TRBJ2-2; 7 positions match TRBD1. In germline, CDR1 is LNHDA, CDR2 SQIVND (reference sequence). The CDR3 extends over 15 amino acids. The V and J ends lost 0 bases and 6 bases, in that order; junction bases with no gene match: 4. The CDR3 sequence is CASSIEKGAAGELFF. Written as DNA, the CDR3 is TGTGCCAGTAGTATAGAGAAGGGGGCGGCCGGGGAGCTGTTTTTT. The full variable domain, in which reference TRBV19 and TRBJ2-2 provide the parts outside the CDR3, is DGGITQSPKYLFRKEGQNVTLSCEQNLNHDAMYWYRQDPGQGLRLIYYSQIVNDFQKGDIAEGYSVSREKKESFPLTVTSAQKNPTAFYLCASSIEKGAAGELFFGEGSRLTVL.

With regard to this clonotype: At one end the junction does not follow the germline gene, possibly because of a read error. The rearrangement uses TRBV10-3 and TRBJ1-1; D ambiguous. Germline-derived CDR1 and CDR2 are ENHRY and SYGVKD. The CDR3 has 13 residues. The CDR3 DNA reads TGTGCCATCAGGTTAGACTGGAACTCTGAAGCTTTCTTT. It translates to CAIRLDWNSEAFF.